This T cell receptor beta chain was recorded in a study of blood T cell repertoires in COVID-19. At the level of the study: Samples came from the United States, Italy and Spain, spanning acute and convalescent COVID-19. In each case, the material was cDNA or gDNA derived from T cells, B-cell-depleted T cells, or PBMCs.

Seattle enrolled patients during active infection and tracked them longitudinally. This CDR3 has 15 amino acids. V lost 0 bases, J lost 8 bases, and 6 bases stayed unmatched. The germline V gene encodes CDR1 SGDLS and CDR2 YYNGEE. Repertoires were generated with immunoSEQ multiplex PCR, while TCRdb's copy carries only in-frame clones and drops some. The sample has about 270,000 clones, roughly 83% seen once; the top ten hold 5.5% to 6.5%. Sequences were obtained from peripheral blood. This TCR was recovered from a woman of 80 years or more with COVID-19, enrolled during active disease. The chain joins TRBV9 to TRBJ2-1; 9 positions agree with TRBD2. The CDR3 bases are TGTGCCAGCAGCGTAGGGGGACTAGCATACGATGAGCAGTTCTTC. Its translation is CASSVGGLAYDEQFF.